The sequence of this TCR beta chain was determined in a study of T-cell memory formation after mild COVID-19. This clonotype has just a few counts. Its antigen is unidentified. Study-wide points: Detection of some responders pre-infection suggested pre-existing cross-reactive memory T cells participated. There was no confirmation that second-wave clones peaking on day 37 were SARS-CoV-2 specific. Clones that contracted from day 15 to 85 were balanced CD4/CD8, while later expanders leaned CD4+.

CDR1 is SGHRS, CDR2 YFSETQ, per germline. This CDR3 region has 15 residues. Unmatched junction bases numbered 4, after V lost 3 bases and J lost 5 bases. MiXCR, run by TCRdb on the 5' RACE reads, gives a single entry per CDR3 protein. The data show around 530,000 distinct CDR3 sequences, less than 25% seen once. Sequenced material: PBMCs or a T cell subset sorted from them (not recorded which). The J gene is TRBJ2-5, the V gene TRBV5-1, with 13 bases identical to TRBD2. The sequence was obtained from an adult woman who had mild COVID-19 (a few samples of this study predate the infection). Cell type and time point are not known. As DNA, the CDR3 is TGCGCCAGCAGCTGGACTAGCGGGAGTGGGGAGACCCAGTACTTC. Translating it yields CASSWTSGSGETQYF.